Listed below are T cell receptor beta chains from one sample, sequenced in a study of blood T cell repertoires in COVID-19. Using immunoSEQ multiplex PCR, the repertoire was profiled, and TCRdb retains in-frame clones only, with some absent. The table has about 120,000 clones, around 88% seen once. Sequences were obtained from peripheral blood. These receptors originate from a woman between 45 and 60 years old with active or convalescent COVID-19. Each CDR3 is given with its conserved first and last residue.

TRBV2	TRBJ1-5	CASTGTGGNQPQHF
TRBV5-4	TRBJ2-5	CASSPPGAGQSRETQYF
TRBV6-2/TRBV6-3	TRBJ2-7	CASSYRSGNYEQYF
TRBV18	TRBJ1-1	CASSPEGGAFF
TRBV7-9	TRBJ2-7	CASSLRQGGNEQYF
TRBV15	TRBJ2-7	CATSTRGEQYF
TRBV5-6	TRBJ2-7	CASSSPASGEYF
TRBV6-2/TRBV6-3	TRBJ2-7	CASSYAGFQGEQYF
TRBV7-2	TRBJ1-4	CASSPNRPGQGEKLFF
TRBV2	TRBJ2-3	CASSALAGGTDTQYF
TRBV5-4	TRBJ2-5	CASSQGLAGVRETQYF
TRBV14	TRBJ1-2	CASSSRDRGQIRRGYTF
TRBV3-1/TRBV3-2	TRBJ2-1	CASSLPGLAGAGFF
TRBV29-1	TRBJ2-7	CSVNRGKSYEQYF
TRBV7-8	TRBJ2-2	CASSLGGPNTGELFF
TRBV6-4	TRBJ1-2	CASSPIGTGPRNYGYTF